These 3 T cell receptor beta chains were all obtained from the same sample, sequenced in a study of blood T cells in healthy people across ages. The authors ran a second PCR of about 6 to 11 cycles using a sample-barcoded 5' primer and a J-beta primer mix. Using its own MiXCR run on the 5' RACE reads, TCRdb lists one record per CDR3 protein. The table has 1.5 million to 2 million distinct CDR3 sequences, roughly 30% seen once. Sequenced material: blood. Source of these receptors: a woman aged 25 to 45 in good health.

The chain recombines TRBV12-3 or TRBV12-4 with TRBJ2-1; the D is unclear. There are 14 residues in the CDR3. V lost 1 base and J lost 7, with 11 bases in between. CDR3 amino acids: CASSLGDRTNEQFF. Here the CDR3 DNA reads TGTGCCAGCAGTTTAGGGGATCGTACAAATGAGCAGTTCTTC.

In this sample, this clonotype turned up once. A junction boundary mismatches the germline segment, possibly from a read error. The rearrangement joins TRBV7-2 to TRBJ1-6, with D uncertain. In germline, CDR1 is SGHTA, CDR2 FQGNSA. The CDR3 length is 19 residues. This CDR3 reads CAGSRSSRWAVSYNSPLHF. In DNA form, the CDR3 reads TGTGCCGGCAGCCGTTCATCCCGGTGGGCGGTCTCCTATAATTCACCCCTCCACTTT.

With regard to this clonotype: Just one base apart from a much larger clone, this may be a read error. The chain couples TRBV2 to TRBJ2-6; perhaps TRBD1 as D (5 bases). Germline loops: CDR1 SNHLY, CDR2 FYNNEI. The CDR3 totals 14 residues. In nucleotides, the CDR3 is TGTGCCAGCAGGGGAACCTCTGGGGCCAACGTCCGGACTTTC. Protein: CASRGTSGANVRTF.